The source of this T cell receptor (beta chain) is a study of T cell repertoires in cytomegalovirus infection. As for the study in general: Evidence of both CMV infection and a matching HLA type came from public TCR beta signatures.

Study observations and caveats: Public TCR beta family frequency separated CMV-and-HLA carriers, including in an independent cohort. The ex vivo response was dominated by HLA-C-restricted CMV-specific TCR beta clonotypes.

Each CDR3 protein is one row after TCRdb ran MiXCR on the reads. The data hold approximately 260,000 distinct CDR3 sequences, with over 15% observed a single time. The CDR3 extends over 16 amino acids. The V end was cut by 6 bases, the J end by 3 bases, with 20 bases between. Germline CDR1 SGHDN, CDR2 FVKESK. In regard to this clonotype: Antigen: not known.

Material for sequencing was CD8+ T cells from PBMCs. V usage is TRBV14 and J usage is TRBJ2-5, with no clear D. The TCR sequence derives from a human donor in good health (CMV status not recorded). Some clones in this sample may be carry-over from other donors' samples. CDR3: CASSYSGPPVEETQYF. CDR3 DNA: TGTGCCAGCAGTTATTCCGGGCCCCCCGTGGAAGAGACCCAGTACTTC. The full variable domain, rest sourced from reference TRBV14 and TRBJ2-5, is EAGVTQFPSHSVIEKGQTVTLRCDPISGHDNLYWYRRVMGKEIKFLLHFVKESKQDESGMPNNRFLAERTGGTYSTLKVQPAELEDSGVYFCASSYSGPPVEETQYFGPGTRLLVL.